This TCR beta chain was identified during a study of vaccination and CD4 T cells after COVID-19. For the study at large: Post-COVID draws followed diagnosis by a median roughly 100 days (range 35 to 161). Overlapping spike peptides of SARS-CoV-2, HCoV-NL63, HCoV-OC43 and HCoV-229E stimulated the cells. Study-wide results and limits: Among convalescent patients, a median approximately 86% of reactive clones emerged only after vaccination.

Concerning this clonotype itself: Antigen: not known.

Sequenced with the Oncomine TCR Beta short-read assay was DNA taken from cultured CD4+ T cells. Genomic DNA from cultured CD4+ T cells was extracted. Using its own MiXCR run on the PCR reads, TCRdb lists one record per CDR3 protein. This table has around 7,000 distinct CDR3 sequences, about 66% appearing once. Indicated treatment: roughly 10-day PBMC culture with coronavirus spike peptide pools or control peptides (ViraFEST assay). The receptor was derived from a human donor who had recovered from COVID-19. The sequenced sample consisted of CD4+ T cells from blood, cultured in vitro.

CDR3 amino acids: CASSLLGQEAFF. The CDR3 nucleotides are TGTGCCAGCAGCTTACTAGGACAAGAAGCTTTCTTT. The V gene is TRBV11-2, the J gene TRBJ1-1; D possibly corresponds to TRBD1 (5 bases). Germline V gene sequence: CDR1 SGHAT, CDR2 FQNNGV. This CDR3 has 12 residues. V shed 2 bases and J shed 8 bases, with 9 bases lying between them. Complete variable domain (other parts from reference TRBV11-2 and TRBJ1-1): EAGVAQSPRYKIIEKRQSVAFWCNPISGHATLYWYQQILGQGPKLLIQFQNNGVVDDSQLPKDRFSAERLKGVDSTLKIQPAKLEDSAVYLCASSLLGQEAFFGQGTRLTVV.